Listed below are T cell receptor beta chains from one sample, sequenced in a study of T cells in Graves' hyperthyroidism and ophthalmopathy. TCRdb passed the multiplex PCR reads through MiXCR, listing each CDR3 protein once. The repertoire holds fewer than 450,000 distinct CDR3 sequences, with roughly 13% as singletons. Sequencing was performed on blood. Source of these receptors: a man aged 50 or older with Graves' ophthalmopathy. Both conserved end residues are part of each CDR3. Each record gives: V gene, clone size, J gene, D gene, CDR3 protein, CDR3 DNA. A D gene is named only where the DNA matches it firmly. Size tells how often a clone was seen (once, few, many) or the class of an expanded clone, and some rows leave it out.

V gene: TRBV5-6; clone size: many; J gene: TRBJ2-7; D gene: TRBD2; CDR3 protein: CASSSISGNPYEQYF; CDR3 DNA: TGTGCCAGCAGCTCGATTAGCGGGAACCCCTACGAGCAGTACTTC
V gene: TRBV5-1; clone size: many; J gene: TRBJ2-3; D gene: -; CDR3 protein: CASSLTPTRSDTQYF; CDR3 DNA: TGCGCCAGCAGCTTAACCCCGACTAGATCAGATACGCAGTATTTT
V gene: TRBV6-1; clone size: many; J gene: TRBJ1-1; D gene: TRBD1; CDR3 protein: CASSEATGEAFF; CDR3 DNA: TGTGCCAGCAGTGAAGCGACAGGGGAAGCTTTCTTT
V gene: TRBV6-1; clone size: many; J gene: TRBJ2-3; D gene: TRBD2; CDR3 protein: CASTTSGRDTQYF; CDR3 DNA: TGTGCCAGCACGACTAGCGGGAGAGATACGCAGTATTTT
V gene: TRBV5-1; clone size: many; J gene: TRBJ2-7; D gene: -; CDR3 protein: CASSLAMGNYEQYF; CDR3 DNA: TGCGCCAGCAGCTTGGCCATGGGAAACTACGAGCAGTACTTC
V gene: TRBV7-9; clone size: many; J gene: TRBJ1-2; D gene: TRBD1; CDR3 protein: CASSLGQEIYGYTF; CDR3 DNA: TGTGCCAGCAGCCTAGGACAGGAGATATATGGCTACACCTTC
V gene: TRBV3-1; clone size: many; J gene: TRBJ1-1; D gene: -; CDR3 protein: CASGGGMNTEAFF; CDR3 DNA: TGTGCCAGCGGGGGGGGCATGAACACTGAAGCTTTCTTT
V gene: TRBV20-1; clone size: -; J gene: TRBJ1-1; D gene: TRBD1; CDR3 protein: CSASPTLDRRGKAFF; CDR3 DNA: TGCAGTGCTTCTCCAACCCTCGATCGCAGGGGGAAAGCTTTCTTT
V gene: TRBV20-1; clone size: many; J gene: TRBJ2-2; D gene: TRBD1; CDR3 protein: CSARGWTGKAGELFF; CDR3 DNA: TGCAGTGCTAGAGGATGGACAGGGAAGGCCGGGGAGCTGTTTTTT
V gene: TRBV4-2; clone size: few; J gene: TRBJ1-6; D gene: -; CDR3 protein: CASSQEANRDSPLHF; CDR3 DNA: TGTGCCAGCAGCCAAGAGGCAAACCGGGATTCACCCCTCCACTTT
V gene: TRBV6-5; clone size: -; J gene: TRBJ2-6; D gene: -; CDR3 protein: CASSYLTGVTPGANVLTF; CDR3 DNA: TGTGCCAGCAGTTACTTGACAGGAGTGACGCCTGGGGCCAACGTCCTGACTTTC
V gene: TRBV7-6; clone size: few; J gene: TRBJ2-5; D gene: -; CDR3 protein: CASGYPRETQYF; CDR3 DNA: TGTGCCAGCGGATACCCCAGGGAGACCCAGTACTTC
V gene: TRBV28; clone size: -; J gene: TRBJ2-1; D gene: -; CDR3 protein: CASSLPWGEQFF; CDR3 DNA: TGTGCCAGCAGTTTACCGTGGGGTGAGCAGTTCTTC
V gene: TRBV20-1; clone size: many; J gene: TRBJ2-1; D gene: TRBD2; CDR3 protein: CNAVKTSSNEQFF; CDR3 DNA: TGCAATGCTGTAAAGACTAGCTCCAATGAGCAGTTCTTC
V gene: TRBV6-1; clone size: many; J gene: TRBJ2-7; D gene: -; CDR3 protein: CASSESRATYEQYF; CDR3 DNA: TGTGCCAGCAGTGAATCCAGGGCGACCTACGAGCAGTACTTC
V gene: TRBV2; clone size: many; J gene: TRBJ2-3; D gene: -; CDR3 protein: CASSEPAGTQYF; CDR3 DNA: TGTGCCAGCAGTGAACCCGCGGGTACGCAGTATTTT
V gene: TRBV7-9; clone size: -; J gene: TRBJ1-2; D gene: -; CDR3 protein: CASSFQENYGYTF; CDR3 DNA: TGTGCCAGCAGCTTTCAGGAGAACTATGGCTACACCTTC
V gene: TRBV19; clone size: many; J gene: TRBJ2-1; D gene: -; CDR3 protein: CASSIALSAVYNEQFF; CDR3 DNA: TGTGCCAGTAGTATAGCGTTGAGCGCAGTTTACAATGAGCAGTTCTTC
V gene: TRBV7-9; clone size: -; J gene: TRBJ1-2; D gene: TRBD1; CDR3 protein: CASSAQGGSRGYTF; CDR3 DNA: TGTGCCAGCAGCGCACAGGGGGGATCGCGTGGCTACACCTTC
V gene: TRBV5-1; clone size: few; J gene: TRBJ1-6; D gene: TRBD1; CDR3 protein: CASSLERQGNSPLHF; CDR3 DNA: TGCGCCAGCAGCTTGGAGAGACAGGGGAATTCACCCCTCCACTTT
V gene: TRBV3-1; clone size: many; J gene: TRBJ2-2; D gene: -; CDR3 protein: CASSQGRTGELFF; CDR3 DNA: TGTGCCAGCAGCCAAGGTCGGACCGGGGAGCTGTTTTTT
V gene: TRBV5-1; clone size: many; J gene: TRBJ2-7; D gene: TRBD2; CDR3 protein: CASSLKAGAYEQYF; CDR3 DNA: TGCGCCAGCAGCTTGAAAGCGGGAGCCTACGAGCAGTACTTC
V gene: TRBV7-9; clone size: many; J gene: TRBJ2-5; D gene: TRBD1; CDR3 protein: CASRHPATGEETQYF; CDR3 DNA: TGTGCCAGCCGACACCCTGCGACAGGGGAAGAGACCCAGTACTTC
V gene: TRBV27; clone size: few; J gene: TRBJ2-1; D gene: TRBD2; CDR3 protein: CASRLRLLAGRSGSYNEQFF; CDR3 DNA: TGTGCCAGCAGGTTGAGGTTACTAGCGGGGAGGTCGGGCTCCTACAATGAGCAGTTCTTC
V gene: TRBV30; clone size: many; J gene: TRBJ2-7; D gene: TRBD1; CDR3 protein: CAWSAGWTGDEQYF; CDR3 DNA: TGTGCCTGGAGTGCGGGGTGGACAGGGGACGAGCAGTACTTC
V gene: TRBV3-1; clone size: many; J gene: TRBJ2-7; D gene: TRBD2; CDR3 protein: CASSQGTTEQYF; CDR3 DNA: TGTGCCAGCAGCCAGGGGACTACCGAGCAGTACTTC
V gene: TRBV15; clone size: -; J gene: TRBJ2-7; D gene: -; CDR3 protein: CATSRVNREQYF; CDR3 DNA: TGTGCCACCAGCAGAGTGAACCGGGAGCAGTACTTC
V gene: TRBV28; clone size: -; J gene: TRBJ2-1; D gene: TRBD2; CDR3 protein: CASTSSGREVVDEQFF; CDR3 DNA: TGTGCCAGCACCTCTAGCGGGCGGGAGGTCGTGGATGAGCAGTTCTTC
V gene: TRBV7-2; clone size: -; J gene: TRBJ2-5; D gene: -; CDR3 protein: CASRLLAPTGEETQYF; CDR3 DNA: TGTGCCAGCAGATTGCTAGCGCCCACCGGAGAAGAGACCCAGTACTTC
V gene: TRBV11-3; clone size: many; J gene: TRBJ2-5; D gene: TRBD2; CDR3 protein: CASSFVLGLAGGYQETQYF; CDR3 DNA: TGTGCCAGCAGCTTCGTACTTGGACTAGCGGGAGGGTACCAAGAGACCCAGTACTTC
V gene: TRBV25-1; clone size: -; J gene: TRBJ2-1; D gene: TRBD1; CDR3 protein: CASSVTGDSYNEQFF; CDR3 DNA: TGTGCCAGCAGTGTGACAGGGGACTCCTACAATGAGCAGTTCTTC
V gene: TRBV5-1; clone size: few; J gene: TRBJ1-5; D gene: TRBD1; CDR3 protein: CASSWGDRGQPQHF; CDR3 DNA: TGCGCCAGCAGCTGGGGGGACAGGGGACAGCCCCAGCATTTT
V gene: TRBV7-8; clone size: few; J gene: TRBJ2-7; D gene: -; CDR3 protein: CASSLGPDLSYEQYF; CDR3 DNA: TGTGCCAGCAGCTTAGGCCCGGACCTATCCTACGAGCAGTACTTC
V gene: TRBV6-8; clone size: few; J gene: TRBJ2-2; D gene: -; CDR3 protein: CASTKQGQGRNTGELFF; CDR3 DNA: TGTGCCAGCACCAAACAAGGCCAGGGCAGGAACACCGGGGAGCTGTTTTTT
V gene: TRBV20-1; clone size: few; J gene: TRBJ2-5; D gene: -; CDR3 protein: CSARVDNLETQYF; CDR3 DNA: TGCAGTGCTAGAGTTGACAACCTAGAGACCCAGTACTTC
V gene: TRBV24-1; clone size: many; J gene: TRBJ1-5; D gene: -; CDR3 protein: CATRERQEYNVRDQPQHF; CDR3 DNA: TGTGCCACCCGAGAACGTCAGGAATACAACGTTCGTGATCAGCCCCAGCATTTT
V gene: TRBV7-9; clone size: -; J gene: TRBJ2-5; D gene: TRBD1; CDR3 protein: CASSLGQGIQETQYF; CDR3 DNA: TGTGCCAGCAGCTTAGGACAGGGAATACAAGAGACCCAGTACTTC
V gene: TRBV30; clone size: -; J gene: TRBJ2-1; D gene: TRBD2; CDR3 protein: CAWSAPLAGGSFF; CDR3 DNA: TGTGCCTGGAGCGCTCCTCTAGCGGGAGGTTCGTTCTTC
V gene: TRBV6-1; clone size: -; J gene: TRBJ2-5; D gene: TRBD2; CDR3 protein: CASSGLAARETQYF; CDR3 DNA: TGTGCCAGCAGTGGACTAGCGGCTCGAGAGACCCAGTACTTC
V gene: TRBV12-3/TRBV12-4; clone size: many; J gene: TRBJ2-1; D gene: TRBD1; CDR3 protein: CASSGGTGYYNEQFF; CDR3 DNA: TGTGCCAGCAGCGGAGGGACAGGCTACTACAATGAGCAGTTCTTC
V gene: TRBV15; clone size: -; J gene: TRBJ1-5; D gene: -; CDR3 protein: CATSREWGGGGQPQHF; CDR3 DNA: TGTGCCACCAGCAGAGAATGGGGGGGCGGGGGTCAGCCCCAGCATTTT
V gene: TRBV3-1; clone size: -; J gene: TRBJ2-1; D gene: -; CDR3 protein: CASSPGPGRHNEQFF; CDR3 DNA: TGTGCCAGCAGTCCCGGACCTGGAAGGCACAATGAGCAGTTCTTC
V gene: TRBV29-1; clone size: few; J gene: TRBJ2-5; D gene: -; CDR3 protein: CSVESGTQETQYF; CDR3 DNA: TGCAGCGTTGAGTCTGGGACCCAAGAGACCCAGTACTTC
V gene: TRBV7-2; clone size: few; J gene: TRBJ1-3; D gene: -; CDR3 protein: CASTSWVNTIYF; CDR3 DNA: TGTGCCAGCACCAGTTGGGTAAACACCATATATTTT
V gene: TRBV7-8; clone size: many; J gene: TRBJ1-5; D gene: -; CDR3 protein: CASSLGSVNSNQPQHF; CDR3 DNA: TGTGCCAGCAGCTTAGGGTCCGTCAATAGCAATCAGCCCCAGCATTTT
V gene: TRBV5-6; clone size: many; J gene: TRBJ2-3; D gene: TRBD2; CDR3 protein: CASSLFGRGLAVADTQYF; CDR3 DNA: TGTGCCAGCAGCTTGTTTGGTCGGGGACTAGCGGTGGCAGATACGCAGTATTTT
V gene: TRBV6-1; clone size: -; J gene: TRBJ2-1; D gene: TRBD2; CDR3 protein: CASSAPSGGSYNEQFF; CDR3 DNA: TGTGCCAGCAGTGCTCCTTCGGGCGGGAGCTACAATGAGCAGTTCTTC
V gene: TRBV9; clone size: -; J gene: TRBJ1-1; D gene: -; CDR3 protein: CASSVGESQDNTEAFF; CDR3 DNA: TGTGCCAGCAGCGTAGGAGAATCCCAGGACAACACTGAAGCTTTCTTT
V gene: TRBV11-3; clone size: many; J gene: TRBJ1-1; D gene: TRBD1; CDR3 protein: CASTSGQGGVLNTEAFF; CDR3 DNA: TGTGCCAGCACGTCAGGACAGGGAGGGGTTTTGAACACTGAAGCTTTCTTT
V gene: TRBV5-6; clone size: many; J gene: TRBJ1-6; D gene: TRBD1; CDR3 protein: CASSRLVGTVNSPLHF; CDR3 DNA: TGTGCCAGCAGCCGTCTGGTTGGGACAGTTAATTCACCCCTCCACTTT
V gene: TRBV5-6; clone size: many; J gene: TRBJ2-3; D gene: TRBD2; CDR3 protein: CASSLLAGNTDTQYF; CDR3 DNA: TGTGCCAGCAGCTTGCTAGCGGGTAACACAGATACGCAGTATTTT
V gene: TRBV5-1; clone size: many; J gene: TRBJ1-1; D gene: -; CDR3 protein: CASRDQGVITEAFF; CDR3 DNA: TGCGCCAGCAGAGACCAGGGTGTGATAACTGAAGCTTTCTTT
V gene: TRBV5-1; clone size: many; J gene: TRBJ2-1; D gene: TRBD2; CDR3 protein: CASSPLGLAGGNEQFF; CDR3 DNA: TGCGCCAGCAGCCCATTGGGACTAGCGGGAGGCAATGAGCAGTTCTTC